Presented here are 18 T cell receptor beta chains from one specimen sequenced in a study of T cell repertoires in cytomegalovirus infection. For these TCRs, the target antigens are not known. TCRdb redid the calling of the reads with MiXCR, one entry per CDR3 protein. The table records approximately 71,000 distinct CDR3 sequences, roughly 20% of them present only once. The sample here was CD8+ T cells from cultured PBMCs, taken from culture after CMV antigen stimulation. These receptors were collected from a human donor in good health (CMV status not recorded). Some clones in this sample may be carry-over from other donors' samples.

The V gene is TRBV6-2 or TRBV6-3, the J gene TRBJ1-5; the match to TRBD1 covers 10 bases. From germline, CDR1 is MNHEY and CDR2 SVGEGT. The CDR3 is 15 residues long. V was pared by 5 bases and J by 5 bases, with 6 bases of the junction left unmatched. CDR3 coding DNA: TGTGCCAGCAGTCGACGGACAGGGGGATATCAGCCCCAGCATTTT. It translates to CASSRRTGGYQPQHF.

V is TRBV7-8 and J is TRBJ1-1; D may be TRBD1 (6 bases). Germline CDR1 reads SGHVS; CDR2 reads FQNEAQ. The CDR3 extends over 16 amino acids. Trimming cost V 1 base and J 4 bases, with 16 bases left between them. The CDR3 DNA sequence: TGTGCCAGCAGCTTAGAGGGGGGGGCGGCGACCACTGAAGCTTTCTTT. The encoded protein is CASSLEGGAATTEAFF. The variable domain in full, with the rest retrieved from reference TRBV7-8 and TRBJ1-1, is GAGVSQSPRYKVAKRGQDVALRCDPISGHVSLFWYQQALGQGPEFLTYFQNEAQLDKSGLPSDRFFAERPEGSVSTLKIQRTQQEDSAVYLCASSLEGGAATTEAFFGQGTRLTVV.

This clonotype was detected a few times. The chain employs TRBV4-2 and TRBJ1-3; D possibly corresponds to TRBD1 (5 bases). Germline CDR1 is LGHNA and CDR2 is YNFKEQ. There are 16 residues in the CDR3. V was clipped by 0 bases and J by 4 bases, with 13 bases between them. This CDR3 reads CASSQDWGRLGNTIYF. The CDR3 DNA is TGTGCCAGCAGCCAAGATTGGGGACGGCTAGGAAACACCATATATTTT.

In this sample, this clonotype turned up many times. The rearrangement joins TRBV7-9 to TRBJ2-5, with D hard to call. Trimming took off 5 bases at V and 4 bases at J, with 20 bases between the two ends. There are 16 residues in the CDR3. Germline V CDR1 and CDR2: SEHNR, FQNEAQ (reference sequence). As DNA, the CDR3 is TGTGCCAGCAGCCAGCGTTGGACCCTAGGTAGAGAGACCCAGTACTTC. Residues: CASSQRWTLGRETQYF.

The V and J genes are TRBV7-6 and TRBJ2-7; possibly TRBD1 for D (5 bases). V gave up 2 bases and J gave up 2 bases, with 10 bases separating them. CDR1 is SGHVS, CDR2 FNYEAQ, per germline. The CDR3 loop spans 14 amino acids. The CDR3 DNA sequence: TGTGCCAGCAGCTTATACCAGGGCACCTACGAGCAGTACTTC. Amino acid sequence: CASSLYQGTYEQYF.

This sequence joins TRBV5-4 and TRBJ1-2; the match to TRBD1 covers 10 bases. The CDR3 has 14 amino acids. From germline, CDR1 is SGHNT and CDR2 YYREEE (reference sequence). V was pared by 4 bases and J by 2 bases, with 2 bases of the junction left unmatched. Here the CDR3 reads CASSGGQGNYGYTF. The CDR3 DNA reads TGTGCCAGCAGCGGGGGACAGGGGAACTATGGCTACACCTTC.

This clonotype was recorded a few times. V gene TRBV4-2 combines with J gene TRBJ2-5; D remains unclear. Germline V CDR1 and CDR2: LGHNA, YNFKEQ. CDR3 size: 16 residues. Trimming stripped 0 bases from V and 2 bases from J, with 13 bases between. The CDR3 sequence is CASSQESSAAQETQYF. DNA for the CDR3: TGTGCCAGCAGCCAAGAGTCCTCGGCAGCACAAGAGACCCAGTACTTC.

This chain connects TRBV7-9 to TRBJ1-5; 7 positions match TRBD1. The germline gives CDR1 SEHNR, CDR2 FQNEAQ (reference sequence). Unmatched junction bases numbered 6, after V lost 7 bases and J lost 3 bases. The CDR3 consists of 14 residues. The CDR3 DNA reads as TGTGCCAGCACCACGACAGGGCACAATCAGCCCCAGCATTTT. Its protein product is CASTTTGHNQPQHF.

This clonotype has just a few counts. V is TRBV7-8 and J is TRBJ2-3; D is perhaps TRBD2 (5 bases). Trimming pared 5 bases from V and 4 bases from J, leaving 13 bases between. The CDR3 is 14 amino acids. Looked up from germline, CDR1 is SGHVS and CDR2 is FQNEAQ. The CDR3 DNA is TGTGCCAGCAGCAAACTAGAAGGAGCAGATACGCAGTATTTT. It encodes CASSKLEGADTQYF.

J is TRBJ1-1 and V is TRBV6-5, with TRBD1 matching over 10 bases. The V segment lost 6 bases and the J segment 5 bases; nucleotides outside the gene matches: 6. Germline V gives CDR1 MNHEY, CDR2 SVGAGI. The CDR3 consists of 14 residues. Written as DNA, the CDR3 is TGTGCCAGCAGAACCGACAGGGGGCGGACTGAAGCTTTCTTT. Translating gives CASRTDRGRTEAFF.

This sequence joins TRBV24-1 and TRBJ2-3, with 7 bases fitting TRBD1. From germline, CDR1 is KGHDR and CDR2 SFDVKD. This CDR3 region has 17 residues. Unmatched junction bases numbered 10, after V lost 3 bases and J lost 2 bases. As DNA, the CDR3 is TGTGCCACCAGTGATCACCGGGACAGAGGGGACACAGATACGCAGTATTTT. It yields the protein CATSDHRDRGDTDTQYF.

This clonotype occurred a few times. The rearrangement uses TRBV27 and TRBJ1-1; 8 bases line up with TRBD1. The germline gives CDR1 MNHEY, CDR2 SMNVEV (reference sequence). There are 17 residues in the CDR3. The V gene end was trimmed by 7 bases and the J gene end by 6 bases; junction bases not matched to a gene: 19. CDR3 nucleotide sequence: TGTGCCAGCACTGCAGCCCGACCATCTAACAGGGGGGCTGAAGCTTTCTTT. This codes for CASTAARPSNRGAEAFF.

This chain links TRBV4-3 with TRBJ1-5; D may be TRBD1 (5 bases). Trimming took off 1 base at V and 5 bases at J, with 12 bases between the two ends. The CDR3 runs to 15 residues. CDR1 is LGHNA, CDR2 YSLEER, per germline. The chain's CDR3 is CASSQVRGRDQPQHF. Written as DNA, the CDR3 is TGCGCCAGCAGCCAAGTAAGGGGCCGGGATCAGCCCCAGCATTTT.

The genes are TRBV4-2 and TRBJ2-2; the match to TRBD1 covers 7 bases. V shed 0 bases, J shed 4 bases, and the junction held 11 bases outside the gene matches. The CDR3 consists of 18 residues. From germline, CDR1 is LGHNA and CDR2 YNFKEQ. CDR3 loop: CASSQEKVLTGLTGELFF. CDR3 in DNA: TGTGCCAGCAGCCAAGAGAAGGTATTGACAGGGCTCACCGGGGAGCTGTTTTTT.

This clonotype was detected only once. The chain combines TRBV9 with TRBJ1-2; TRBD1 matches 9 bases. The CDR3 runs to 16 residues. J lost 1 base, V lost 4 bases, and 8 bases had no gene match. Germline V CDR1 and CDR2: SGDLS, YYNGEE. The CDR3 DNA reads as TGTGCCAGCAGCCTGGGACAGGGAACAATTAACTATGGCTACACCTTC. Its translation is CASSLGQGTINYGYTF.

This clonotype was recorded a few times. This chain links TRBV7-8 with TRBJ2-3; no clear D. Trimming removed 5 bases at V and 0 bases at J, with 21 bases between. The CDR3 loop spans 18 amino acids. The germline V gene encodes CDR1 SGHVS and CDR2 FQNEAQ. The CDR3 DNA is TGTGCCAGCAGCCCCTACATGGGGATTCGCGCTAGCACAGATACGCAGTATTTT. Encoded protein: CASSPYMGIRASTDTQYF. The complete variable domain, with remaining parts taken from reference TRBV7-8 and TRBJ2-3, reads GAGVSQSPRYKVAKRGQDVALRCDPISGHVSLFWYQQALGQGPEFLTYFQNEAQLDKSGLPSDRFFAERPEGSVSTLKIQRTQQEDSAVYLCASSPYMGIRASTDTQYFGPGTRLTVL.

The chain has TRBV9 and TRBJ1-3; D gene uncertain. This CDR3 spans 12 amino acids. The ends were cut back, 5 bases at V and 7 bases at J, with 10 bases in the middle. The germline gives CDR1 SGDLS, CDR2 YYNGEE. The CDR3 spells CASRGIRNTIYF. The CDR3 DNA follows: TGTGCCAGCAGAGGAATACGGAACACCATATATTTT.

The chain has TRBV6-1 and TRBJ1-5; D may be TRBD1 (5 bases). Germline CDR1 MNHNS, CDR2 SASEGT. V lost 7 bases and J 7 bases, leaving 14 bases between the germline ends. The CDR3 contains 13 residues. The CDR3 spells CASNRGFEQPQHF. The DNA of the CDR3 is TGTGCCAGCAACCGGGGCTTCGAACAGCCCCAGCATTTT.